The present entry profiles one T cell receptor (beta chain) with its context. Its antigen is currently unknown. With 4 bases clipped from V and 6 bases from J, the junction kept 2 bases outside the gene matches. CDR1 is MRHNA and CDR2 is SNTAGT in the germline V gene. The CDR3 is made up of 14 amino acids. The sample comes from a study of cytomegalovirus exposure and HLA in healthy donors. Researchers ran the PCR with 60 Vbeta and 13 Jbeta primers. The assay was immunoSEQ multiplex PCR, and TCRdb's table has in-frame clones only and misses some. The table includes approximately 220,000 clones, roughly 82% detected once. The study's findings and limits: With further analysis later on, most CMV-associated TCR beta chains appeared HLA-restricted.

The chain combines TRBV6-4 with TRBJ2-1, with 11 bases lining up with TRBD1. The sequencing sample was made of PBMCs. The sequence came from a man aged 35-49 years in good health and CMV-seropositive. CDR3 bases: TGTGCCAGCAGTGGTGGGACAGGGGGCAATGAGCAGTTCTTC. Translation: CASSGGTGGNEQFF.